Shown below are 23 T cell receptor beta chains from a single sample sequenced in a study of T cells in Graves' hyperthyroidism and ophthalmopathy. RNA transcripts provided the source from which TCR beta CDR3 regions were amplified. Researchers ran a first-round RT-PCR on the TCR CDR3 using the HTBI primer set. Each CDR3 protein gets one entry after TCRdb re-called the multiplex PCR reads with MiXCR. The sample lists under 400,000 distinct CDR3 sequences, around 15% occurring once. Specimen: blood. The source of these receptors is an older woman with Graves' ophthalmopathy.

The CDR3 loop is CASGLVQGGRISNEQFF. The CDR3 DNA sequence: TGTGCTAGTGGTTTGGTACAGGGGGGCAGGATCTCTAATGAGCAGTTCTTC. The chain has TRBV12-5 and TRBJ2-1; 8 positions agree with TRBD1. Germline CDR1 is LGHNT and CDR2 is FRNRAP. V was pared by 0 bases and J by 7 bases, with 11 bases of the junction left unmatched. The CDR3 has 17 amino acids.

The CDR3 region is CASSVGLAGSYNEQFF. The CDR3 DNA reads as TGTGCCAGCAGCGTAGGGCTAGCGGGATCCTACAATGAGCAGTTCTTC. The gene calls are TRBV9 and TRBJ2-1; 9 bases are a match to TRBD2. Germline loops: CDR1 SGDLS, CDR2 YYNGEE. The CDR3 is 16 amino acids. The trim removed 0 bases at V and 1 base at J, leaving 2 bases unmatched.

This clonotype was counted between two and nine times. V and J are TRBV18 and TRBJ2-7; D might be TRBD1 (6 bases). Trimming shortened V by 2 bases and J by 2 bases, and 16 bases separated the two germline ends. Germline assignment: CDR1 KGHSH and CDR2 LQKENI. The CDR3 has 16 amino acids. The CDR3 DNA follows: TGTGCCAGCTCACCATCATACACAGGGTTTGCCTACGAGCAGTACTTC. Amino acids: CASSPSYTGFAYEQYF. Full variable domain (remainder filled in from reference TRBV18 and TRBJ2-7): NAGVMQNPRHLVRRRGQEARLRCSPMKGHSHVYWYRQLPEEGLKFMVYLQKENIIDESGMPKERFSAEFPKEGPSILRIQQVVRGDSAAYFCASSPSYTGFAYEQYFGPGTRLTVT.

Ten or more counts support this clonotype. This sequence joins TRBV15 and TRBJ2-1, with a possible D match to TRBD2 (5 bases). The V and J ends lost 5 bases and 6 bases respectively, with 20 bases between them. Germline V gene lookup returns CDR1 LNHNV and CDR2 YYDKDF (reference sequence). CDR3 length: 16 amino acids. The chain's CDR3 is CATSLTLKGGSNEQFF. CDR3 bases: TGTGCCACCAGCCTAACCCTGAAGGGTGGGAGCAATGAGCAGTTCTTC.

V gene TRBV28 combines with J gene TRBJ2-7; the match to TRBD2 covers 11 bases. Germline loops: CDR1 MDHEN, CDR2 SYDVKM. V dropped 6 bases and J dropped 4; count of bases not matched to a gene: 5. This CDR3 is built from 14 residues. CDR3 DNA sequence: TGTGCCAGCAGCATACTAGCGGGAGAGTACGAGCAGTACTTC. Amino acids: CASSILAGEYEQYF.

This clonotype was observed at least ten times. This rearrangement joins TRBV30 to TRBJ1-5; 7 nucleotides agree with TRBD1. Germline V gene lookup returns CDR1 GTSNPN and CDR2 SVGIG (reference sequence). J gave up 4 bases and V 5 bases, and 8 bases lay outside the gene matches. The CDR3 runs to 14 residues. This CDR3 is CAWSGTATNQPQHF. CDR3 nucleotide sequence: TGTGCCTGGTCAGGGACAGCCACAAATCAGCCCCAGCATTTT.

This clonotype was detected many times. The chain recombines TRBV12-3 or TRBV12-4 with TRBJ1-2; a possible D gene is TRBD1 (6 bases). The CDR3 has 14 amino acids. V was trimmed by 4 bases and J by 2 bases, leaving 11 bases between them. CDR3 residues: CASSSRGQNYGYTF. Here the CDR3 DNA reads TGTGCCAGCAGTTCCAGGGGCCAGAACTATGGCTACACCTTC.

This clonotype was detected a few times. The chain combines TRBV28 with TRBJ1-4, with 11 bases that match TRBD1. With V trimmed by 5 bases and J by 4 bases, 6 bases remained unmatched. In germline, CDR1 is MDHEN, CDR2 SYDVKM. This CDR3 region has 16 residues. The CDR3 bases are TGTGCCAGCAGTCCCATGGACAGGGGGCTTAATGAAAAACTGTTTTTT. The encoded protein is CASSPMDRGLNEKLFF. The full variable domain, in which reference TRBV28 and TRBJ1-4 provide the parts outside the CDR3, is DVKVTQSSRYLVKRTGEKVFLECVQDMDHENMFWYRQDPGLGLRLIYFSYDVKMKEKGDIPEGYSVSREKKERFSLILESASTNQTSMYLCASSPMDRGLNEKLFFGSGTQLSVL.

This clonotype was found many times. The gene calls are TRBV11-2 and TRBJ2-5; 16 bases map to TRBD2. Unmatched junction bases numbered 11, after V lost 0 bases and J lost 1 base. This CDR3 has 21 residues. Germline CDR1 and CDR2: SGHAT and FQNNGV. CDR3 nucleotide sequence: TGTGCCAGCAGCTTAGATGTTTGGGGACTAGCGGGAGGGGGGACCCAAGAGACCCAGTACTTC. It is translated as CASSLDVWGLAGGGTQETQYF.

The chain recombines TRBV19 with TRBJ1-5; the match to TRBD1 covers 9 bases. Germline V gene data show CDR1 as LNHDA and CDR2 as SQIVND (reference sequence). The CDR3 totals 17 residues. The ends lost 5 bases at V and 1 base at J; junction bases unmatched: 9. CDR3 loop: CASSGGQGGPSNQPQHF. In nucleotides, the CDR3 is TGTGCCAGTAGTGGGGGACAGGGCGGGCCGAGCAATCAGCCCCAGCATTTT. Full variable domain (outside the CDR3, taken from reference TRBV19 and TRBJ1-5): DGGITQSPKYLFRKEGQNVTLSCEQNLNHDAMYWYRQDPGQGLRLIYYSQIVNDFQKGDIAEGYSVSREKKESFPLTVTSAQKNPTAFYLCASSGGQGGPSNQPQHFGDGTRLSIL.

This clonotype occurred many times. V and J are TRBV5-1 and TRBJ2-1, with 10 bases lining up with TRBD2. The CDR3 consists of 14 residues. Germline CDR1 is SGHRS and CDR2 is YFSETQ. Trimming cost V 6 bases and J 7 bases; bases outside gene matches: 7. DNA for the CDR3: TGCGCCAGCAAACTAGCGGGATCTGGGAATGAGCAGTTCTTC. Its translation is CASKLAGSGNEQFF.

With respect to this clonotype: A much larger clone differs from this one at a single base, so this may be a read error. The chain recombines TRBV29-1 with TRBJ2-7, with 11 nucleotides matching TRBD2. The CDR3 has 16 amino acids. Germline CDR1 SQVTM, CDR2 ANQGSEA. The J segment lost 1 base and the V segment lost 7 bases, leaving 12 bases of the junction unmatched. The CDR3 DNA is TGCAGCGCAGCCGGGACTAGCGGAGGCCCGTCCTACGAGCAGTACTTC. It is translated as CSAAGTSGGPSYEQYF.

The chain joins TRBV20-1 to TRBJ1-1; TRBD1 agrees at 11 bases. Losses at the gene ends were 0 bases for V and 1 base for J; bases not matched to a gene: 4. Germline CDR1 reads DFQATT; CDR2 reads SNEGSKA (reference sequence). The CDR3 loop spans 16 amino acids. The DNA for the CDR3 is TGCAGTGCTAGAGATGCGGGGACAGGGGGGAACACTGAAGCTTTCTTT. Translated: CSARDAGTGGNTEAFF.

This clonotype was seen at least ten times. The chain combines TRBV27 with TRBJ2-5, with 7 bases lining up with TRBD2. Germline V CDR1 and CDR2: MNHEY, SMNVEV (reference sequence). Trimming cost V 3 bases and J 5 bases; bases outside gene matches: 6. CDR3 size: 14 residues. CDR3 bases: TGTGCCAGCAGTTTTGCGGGAGCTGGTGAGACCCAGTACTTC. It translates to CASSFAGAGETQYF.

This clonotype has a count of ten or more. The CDR3 DNA is TGTGCCAGCGGTTGGCGTTCCACTTACAATGAGCAGTTCTTC. It yields the protein CASGWRSTYNEQFF. J is TRBJ2-1 and V is TRBV6-1; D is undetermined. The V and J ends lost 8 bases and 4 bases respectively, with 15 bases between them. Germline assignment: CDR1 MNHNS and CDR2 SASEGT. This CDR3 spans 14 amino acids.

This clonotype was seen more than once but under ten times. The V call is TRBV19, the J call TRBJ2-3; 7 bases match TRBD2. V dropped 0 bases and J dropped 8; count of bases not matched to a gene: 5. This CDR3 contains 14 residues. Per the germline V gene, CDR1 is LNHDA and CDR2 is SQIVND (reference sequence). This CDR3 is CASSIEGRAGTQYF. In nucleotides, the CDR3 is TGTGCCAGTAGTATAGAGGGGAGGGCCGGTACGCAGTATTTT.

This clonotype was seen at least ten times. This chain uses TRBV20-1 with TRBJ1-1; D may be TRBD1 (5 bases). Germline V gene lookup returns CDR1 DFQATT and CDR2 SNEGSKA (reference sequence). V was shortened by 6 bases and J by 2 bases, with 13 bases between the two germline ends. This CDR3 spans 13 amino acids. The CDR3 spells CSARWGLNTEAFF. DNA for the CDR3: TGCAGTGCCAGATGGGGCCTTAACACTGAAGCTTTCTTT.

CDR3 sequence reads: CASSAFTENTEAFF. As DNA, the CDR3 is TGTGCCAGCAGCGCGTTTACAGAGAACACTGAAGCTTTCTTT. The chain recombines TRBV9 with TRBJ1-1; D is uncertain. The germline V gene has CDR1 SGDLS and CDR2 YYNGEE. Deletions cut 3 bases from V and 1 base from J, with 10 bases between. The CDR3 has 14 amino acids.

In this sample, this clonotype turned up a few times. CDR3 in amino acids: CASSQNSGTSQFF. The CDR3 region has the DNA TGTGCCAGCAGCCAGAACTCCGGGACTTCGCAGTTCTTC. V and J are TRBV6-4 and TRBJ2-1; D possibly corresponds to TRBD2 (6 bases). Trimming removed 6 bases at V and 12 bases at J, with 18 bases between. CDR1 is MRHNA, CDR2 SNTAGT, per germline. The CDR3 is 13 residues long.

This clonotype was counted many times. The V and J genes are TRBV6-1 and TRBJ2-7, with D possibly being TRBD1 (6 bases). Germline V gene sequence: CDR1 MNHNS, CDR2 SASEGT. The CDR3 contains 14 residues. V lost 4 bases and J 1 base, leaving 11 bases between the germline ends. The CDR3 is CASSVNRASYEQYF. The CDR3 DNA follows: TGTGCCAGCAGTGTGAACAGGGCGTCCTACGAGCAGTACTTC.

This chain links TRBV20-1 with TRBJ2-3, with 7 bases fitting TRBD1. Unmatched junction bases numbered 6, after V lost 6 bases and J lost 0 bases. This CDR3 region has 14 residues. The germline V gene has CDR1 DFQATT and CDR2 SNEGSKA (reference sequence). Here the CDR3 reads CSAPGQRSTDTQYF. The CDR3 DNA is TGCAGTGCGCCGGGACAGCGAAGCACAGATACGCAGTATTTT.

The chain combines TRBV6-2 or TRBV6-3 with TRBJ2-1, with 11 bases aligning to TRBD2. Germline V lookup: CDR1 MNHEY, CDR2 SVGEGT. V shed 5 bases, J shed 10 bases, and the junction held 13 bases outside the gene matches. CDR3 size: 16 residues. In nucleotides, the CDR3 is TGTGCCAGCAGTGACCGACTAGCGGGACCTAGGGCGGAGCAGTTCTTC. Its protein is CASSDRLAGPRAEQFF.

This clonotype has a count of ten or more. V is TRBV19 and J is TRBJ2-1, with 11 bases that match TRBD2. CDR1 is LNHDA, CDR2 SQIVND, per germline (reference sequence). This CDR3 contains 18 residues. V trimming: 6 bases; J trimming: 4 bases; junction bases outside the gene matches: 14. CDR3 sequence: CASSTLAGGWGSYNEQFF. Here the CDR3 DNA reads TGTGCCAGTAGCACCCTAGCGGGAGGATGGGGATCATACAATGAGCAGTTCTTC.